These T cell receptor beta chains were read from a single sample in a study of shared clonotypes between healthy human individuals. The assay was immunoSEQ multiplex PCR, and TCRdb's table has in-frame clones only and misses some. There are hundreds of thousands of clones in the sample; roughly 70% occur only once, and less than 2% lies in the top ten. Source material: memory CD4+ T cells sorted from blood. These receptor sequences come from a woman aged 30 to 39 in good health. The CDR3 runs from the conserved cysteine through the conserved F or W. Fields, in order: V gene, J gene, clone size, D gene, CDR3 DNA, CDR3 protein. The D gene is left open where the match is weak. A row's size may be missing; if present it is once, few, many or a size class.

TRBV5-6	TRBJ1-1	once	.	TGTGCCAGCAGCTTGTACCAGGTCATTAACACTGAAGCTTTCTTT	CASSLYQVINTEAFF
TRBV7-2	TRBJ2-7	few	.	TGTGCCAGCAGCTTGGACTCAACTAGCTCCTACGAGCAGTACTTC	CASSLDSTSSYEQYF
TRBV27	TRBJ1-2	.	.	TGTGCCAGCAGTTCCCCCGGGAGACTGCGACCTGGCTACACCTTC	CASSSPGRLRPGYTF
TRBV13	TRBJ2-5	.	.	TGTGCCAGCGCGGGGTGGGGAGAGACCCAGTACTTC	CASAGWGETQYF
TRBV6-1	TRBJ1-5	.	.	TGTGCCAGCAGTCAAACGAGGGGGGATCAGCCCCAGCATTTT	CASSQTRGDQPQHF
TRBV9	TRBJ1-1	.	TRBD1	TGTGCCAGCAGCGGCGGACAGGGTCGATTGTCGAACACTGAAGCTTTCTTT	CASSGGQGRLSNTEAFF
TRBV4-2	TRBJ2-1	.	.	TGTGCCAGCAGCCCACTTAGTAGTGTTGAGCAGTTCTTC	CASSPLSSVEQFF
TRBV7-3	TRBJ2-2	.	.	TGTGCCAGCAGCTTAACTCTGGGCCGGACCGGGGAGCTGTTTTTT	CASSLTLGRTGELFF
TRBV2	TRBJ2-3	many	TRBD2	TGTGCCACACGGGAGCGGGAGGCCGAAGATACGCAGTATTTT	CATREREAEDTQYF
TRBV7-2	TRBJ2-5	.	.	TGTGCCAGCACGCGAAGTCGGGGAGGTTGGGAGACCCAGTACTTC	CASTRSRGGWETQYF
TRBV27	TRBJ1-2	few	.	TGTGCCAGCAGTTTTGACCGGTTGGTTGGCTACACCTTC	CASSFDRLVGYTF
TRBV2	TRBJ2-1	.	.	TGTGCCAGCAGTCCCCACAATGAGCAGTTCTTC	CASSPHNEQFF
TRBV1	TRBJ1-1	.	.	TGCACCAGCAGCCAAGATCACAAACGAACGAACACTGAAGCTTTCTTT	CTSSQDHKRTNTEAFF
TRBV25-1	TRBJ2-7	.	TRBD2	TGTGCCAGCAGTGAGCGGGGTGAGCGGGAGTCAGGACCCGAGCAGTACTTC	CASSERGERESGPEQYF
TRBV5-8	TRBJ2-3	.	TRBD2	TGTGCCAGCAGCTTGGCCCCAGCGGGAGGGCTTACAGATACGCAGTATTTT	CASSLAPAGGLTDTQYF
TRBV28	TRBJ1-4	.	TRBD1	TGTGCCAGCAGTTTAGGGGGACAGCTTAATGAAAAACTGTTTTTT	CASSLGGQLNEKLFF
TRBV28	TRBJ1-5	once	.	TGTGCCAGCATACCAAAGGGGGTGCCTTCCAATCAGCCCCAGCATTTT	CASIPKGVPSNQPQHF
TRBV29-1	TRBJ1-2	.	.	TGCAGCGTTGAAGACAGGTCGGGTGGCTACACCTTC	CSVEDRSGGYTF
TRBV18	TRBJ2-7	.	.	TGTGCCAGCTCACCTAGACTGGGGTACGAGCAGTACTTC	CASSPRLGYEQYF
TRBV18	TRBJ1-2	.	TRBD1	TGTGCCAGCTCACCAACGACAGGGAGGCGATCAAGCGGCTACACCTTC	CASSPTTGRRSSGYTF
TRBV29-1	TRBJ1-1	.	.	TGCAGCGGGGGTTGGGGTCACACTGAAGCTTTCTTT	CSGGWGHTEAFF
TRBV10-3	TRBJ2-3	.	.	TGTGCCATCAGTGACGTCGGCATAGGCACAGATACGCAGTATTTT	CAISDVGIGTDTQYF
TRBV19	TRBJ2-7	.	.	TGTGCCAGTAGTTTCCTCAGCGGATCCTACGAGCAGTACTTC	CASSFLSGSYEQYF
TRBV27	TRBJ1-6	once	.	TGTGCCAGCAGTGCCGACAGGAAGTATTCACCCCTCCACTTT	CASSADRKYSPLHF
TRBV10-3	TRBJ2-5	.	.	TGTGCCATCAGTGAGGGAGGGGTGGACGAGACCCAGTACTTC	CAISEGGVDETQYF
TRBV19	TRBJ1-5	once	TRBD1	TGTGCCAGTAGTAGGGACAGGGGGGGGCCCCAGCATTTT	CASSRDRGGPQHF
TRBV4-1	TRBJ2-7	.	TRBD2	TGCGCCAGCAGCCAAGAGGTTACTAGCGTCTACGAGCAGTACTTC	CASSQEVTSVYEQYF
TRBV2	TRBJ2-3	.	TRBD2	TGTGCCAGCTACGACCCGGGACTAGCGGGAGGGCACGCAGATACGCAGTATTTT	CASYDPGLAGGHADTQYF
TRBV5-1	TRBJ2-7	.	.	TGCGCCAGCAGCTACGGACAGTACGAGCAGTACTTC	CASSYGQYEQYF
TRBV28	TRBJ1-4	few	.	TGTGCCAGCAGTGTCCAGGGGCGAGGTGAAAAACTGTTTTTT	CASSVQGRGEKLFF
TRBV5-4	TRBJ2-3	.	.	TGTGCCAGCGGGCGGACCGGCACAGATACGCAGTATTTT	CASGRTGTDTQYF
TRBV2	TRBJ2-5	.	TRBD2	TGTGCCAGCAGTCGGCTAGCGGTCCAAGAGACCCAGTACTTC	CASSRLAVQETQYF
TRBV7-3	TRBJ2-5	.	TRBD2	TGTGCCAGCAGCTTAGGACTAGAGTCGAGGGAGACCCAGTACTTC	CASSLGLESRETQYF
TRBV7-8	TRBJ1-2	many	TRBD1	TGTGCCAGCAGCTTAGAAGTCGACAGGGTGGGGGATGGCTACACCTTC	CASSLEVDRVGDGYTF
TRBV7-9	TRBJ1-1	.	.	TGTGCCAGCAGGACGCTCACTGAAGCTTTCTTT	CASRTLTEAFF
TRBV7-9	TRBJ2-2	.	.	TGTGCCAGCAGCTTAGGAGGGGGGACCGGGGAGCTGTTTTTT	CASSLGGGTGELFF
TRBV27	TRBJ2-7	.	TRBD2	TGTGCCAGCAGCCGGGAGGGGATCTCCTACGAGCAGTACTTC	CASSREGISYEQYF
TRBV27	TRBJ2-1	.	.	TGTGCCAGCAGGGAGAGCGGATACAATGAGCAGTTCTTC	CASRESGYNEQFF
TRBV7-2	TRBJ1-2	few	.	TGTGCCAGCAGCTTCGACACGGACTATGGCTACACCTTC	CASSFDTDYGYTF
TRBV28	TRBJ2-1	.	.	TGTGCCAGCAGTCACCGGGCGGGGGCCCACAATGAGCAGTTCTTC	CASSHRAGAHNEQFF
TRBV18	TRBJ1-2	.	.	TGTGCCAGCTCGCTTCGAACGAACTATGGCTACACCTTC	CASSLRTNYGYTF
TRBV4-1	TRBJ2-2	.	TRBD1	TGCGCCAGCAGGGCCACAGGGGGCAGCGGGGAGCTGTTTTTT	CASRATGGSGELFF
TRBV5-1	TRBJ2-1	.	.	TGCGCCAGCAGCCAAGGCCCAACAGGTTATACCTACAATGAGCAGTTCTTC	CASSQGPTGYTYNEQFF